Presented here are 2 T cell receptor beta chains from one specimen sequenced in a study of T cell responses to AZD1222 COVID-19 vaccine. Method: immunoSEQ multiplex PCR; TCRdb's copy keeps in-frame clones and lacks some. The data contain around 99,000 clones, approximately 91% of them seen just once; the ten biggest clones take up 6.5% to 8.5%. This specimen consisted of peripheral blood, obtained 28 days after the second AZD1222 dose. These receptors all come from an adult who received the AZD1222 COVID-19 vaccine.

This chain links TRBV5-1 with TRBJ2-7, with TRBD2 matching 10 bases. After removal of 4 bases from V and 6 bases from J, the junction contained 4 bases not matched to a gene. Germline lookup yields CDR1 SGHRS and CDR2 YFSETQ. This CDR3 is built from 13 residues. This CDR3 is CASSTGLAVEQYF. The CDR3 coding sequence is TGCGCCAGCAGCACCGGACTAGCGGTCGAGCAGTACTTC. Full variable domain (rest looked up from reference TRBV5-1 and TRBJ2-7): KAGVTQTPRYLIKTRGQQVTLSCSPISGHRSVSWYQQTPGQGLQFLFEYFSETQRNKGNFPGRFSGRQFSNSRSEMNVSTLELGDSALYLCASSTGLAVEQYFGPGTRLTVT.

This clone has a single count. The CDR3 coding sequence is TGTGCCAGCAGCCCGGACAGCTATGGCTACACCTTC. Encoded protein: CASSPDSYGYTF. The chain recombines TRBV5-4 with TRBJ1-2; TRBD1 might be the D (6 bases). Germline lookup yields CDR1 SGHNT and CDR2 YYREEE (reference sequence). Trimming removed 4 bases from V and 4 bases from J, with 8 bases in between. The CDR3 has 12 amino acids. Complete variable domain (other parts from reference TRBV5-4 and TRBJ1-2): ETGVTQSPTHLIKTRGQQVTLRCSSQSGHNTVSWYQQALGQGPQFIFQYYREEENGRGNFPPRFSGLQFPNYSSELNVNALELDDSALYLCASSPDSYGYTFGSGTRLTVV.